Below are 27 T cell receptor beta chains sequenced from a single sample in a study of long-term antiretroviral therapy in people with HIV. Investigators performed immunoSEQ version v3.0 at survey level. Assay used: immunoSEQ multiplex PCR; TCRdb lists only in-frame clones, some missing. The profile shows around 35,000 clones, just under 80% of them singletons. The source material was unsorted PBMCs, sampled 3.1 years after starting antiretroviral therapy. The receptors were gathered from a woman between 50 and 59 years old with HIV.

By share, this clone ranks as medium-sized. The chain uses TRBV2 and TRBJ1-1; tentative D call: TRBD1 (6 bases). Deletions cut 6 bases from V and 1 base from J, with 12 bases between. This CDR3 has 14 residues. CDR1 is SNHLY and CDR2 is FYNNEI in the germline V gene. The CDR3: CASSPGTQNTEAFF. The CDR3 coding sequence is TGTGCCAGCAGCCCCGGGACACAGAACACTGAAGCTTTCTTT.

This sequence joins TRBV5-5 and TRBJ1-1; D remains ambiguous. This CDR3 spans 13 amino acids. Germline assignment: CDR1 SGHKS and CDR2 YYEKEE (reference sequence). Trimming removed 2 bases from V and 2 bases from J, with 7 bases in between. The CDR3 bases are TGTGCCAGCAGCTTAATCCGAAACACTGAAGCTTTCTTT. Translated, it gives CASSLIRNTEAFF.

The CDR3 is CASRGSTTDTQYF. In nucleotides, the CDR3 is TGTGCCAGCAGGGGGTCGACCACAGATACGCAGTATTTT. This rearrangement joins TRBV9 to TRBJ2-3; D gene uncertain. The CDR3 is 13 residues long. With 5 bases removed from V and 2 bases from J, the gap between germline ends came to 9 bases. Germline CDR1 reads SGDLS; CDR2 reads YYNGEE.

CDR3: CASSPGTGGRGEQFF. The CDR3 DNA reads as TGCGCCAGCAGCCCCGGGACAGGGGGTCGGGGTGAGCAGTTCTTC. The chain has TRBV5-1 and TRBJ2-1; 11 bases match TRBD1. The CDR3 is made up of 15 amino acids. Germline V lookup: CDR1 SGHRS, CDR2 YFSETQ. Trimming took 4 bases from V and 9 from J; bases not matched to a gene: 9.

The J gene is TRBJ1-1, the V gene TRBV7-3; TRBD1 agrees at 11 bases. This CDR3 comprises 16 residues. Losses at the gene ends were 4 bases for V and 4 bases for J; bases not matched to a gene: 8. Germline lookup yields CDR1 SGHTA and CDR2 FQGTGA. This CDR3 reads CASSSTGTGGCTEAFF. CDR3 coding DNA: TGTGCCAGCAGCTCGACCGGGACAGGGGGTTGCACTGAAGCTTTCTTT.

The chain employs TRBV5-4 and TRBJ1-4; D gene unclear. V was pared by 3 bases and J by 0 bases, with 12 bases between. Germline V gene lookup returns CDR1 SGHNT and CDR2 YYREEE (reference sequence). The CDR3 contains 16 residues. As DNA, the CDR3 is TGTGCCAGCAGCTACTTACCAGGAGCAACTAATGAAAAACTGTTTTTT. Translating gives CASSYLPGATNEKLFF.

The chain joins TRBV6-5 to TRBJ2-5; 7 nucleotides match TRBD2. V was clipped by 4 bases and J by 1 base; unmatched bases: 3. Germline lookup yields CDR1 MNHEY and CDR2 SVGAGI. CDR3 length equals 14 residues. CDR3 amino acids: CASSSWEGQETQYF. DNA for the CDR3: TGTGCCAGCAGTTCTTGGGAGGGCCAAGAGACCCAGTACTTC.

In its sample, this clone was seen a few times. Written as DNA, the CDR3 is TGTGCCAGCAGCCCAGGACAGGGATCCGCCTATGGCTACACCTTC. Translating gives CASSPGQGSAYGYTF. The chain combines TRBV7-3 with TRBJ1-2; 8 nucleotides agree with TRBD1. The CDR3 consists of 15 residues. CDR1 is SGHTA, CDR2 FQGTGA, per germline. V dropped 5 bases and J dropped 4; count of bases not matched to a gene: 9.

The V call is TRBV5-1, the J call TRBJ1-5; 7 bases line up with TRBD1. The CDR3 contains 15 residues. Trimming cost V 4 bases and J 3 bases; bases outside gene matches: 7. Germline CDR1 and CDR2: SGHRS and YFSETQ. CDR3 residues: CASSPRDSYNQPQHF. The DNA for the CDR3 is TGCGCCAGCAGCCCCCGGGACAGTTACAATCAGCCCCAGCATTTT.

The V gene is TRBV10-2, the J gene TRBJ2-7, with a tentative D call TRBD2 (6 bases). V was clipped by 6 bases and J by 6 bases, with 9 bases between them. CDR3 length equals 11 residues. Looked up from germline, CDR1 is WSHSY and CDR2 is SAAADI. CDR3 DNA sequence: TGCGCCAGCAGGGGGACTGCCGAGCAGTACGTC. Residues: CASRGTAEQYV.

A word on this clone: A far larger clone is off by one base, so a read error is likely. Other DNA sequences in the same sample also yield this CDR3. The chain joins TRBV7-2 to TRBJ1-5; D is undetermined. CDR3 length: 13 amino acids. CDR1 is SGHTA and CDR2 is FQGNSA in the germline V gene. V was trimmed by 1 base and J by 1 base, leaving 2 bases between them. The CDR3: CASSLDSNQPQHF. CDR3 DNA: TGTGCCAGCAGCTTAGACAGCAATCAGCCCCAGCATTTT.

The rearrangement links TRBV27 to TRBJ2-1; 7 bases map to TRBD1. This CDR3 comprises 14 residues. V trimming: 5 bases; J trimming: 9 bases; junction bases outside the gene matches: 10. Germline V gene data show CDR1 as MNHEY and CDR2 as SMNVEV (reference sequence). CDR3 in amino acids: CASSRQGTQREQFF. The CDR3 nucleotides read TGTGCCAGCAGTAGACAGGGAACCCAGCGTGAGCAGTTCTTC.

The table lists this clone with a count of one. J is TRBJ1-4 and V is TRBV9; possible D gene TRBD1, 5 bases. V shed 0 bases and J shed 8 bases, with 11 bases lying between them. Per the germline V gene, CDR1 is SGDLS and CDR2 is YYNGEE. CDR3 length: 14 amino acids. CDR3 in amino acids: CASSVGAGLEKLFF. The CDR3 nucleotides read TGTGCCAGCAGCGTAGGGGCAGGGTTGGAAAAACTGTTTTTT.

CDR3 nucleotide sequence: TGTGCCAGCAGCTTCTTTTGGACAGCGACTAACTACGAGCAGTACTTC. Translated: CASSFFWTATNYEQYF. The chain uses TRBV5-6 and TRBJ2-7, with a weak D call TRBD1 (6 bases). CDR3 size: 16 residues. Trimming took 2 bases from V and 3 from J, leaving 18 bases between them. Germline CDR1 SGHDT, CDR2 YYEEEE.

The chain is built from TRBV4-1 and TRBJ2-1; no clear D. Per germline, CDR1 MGHRA and CDR2 YSYEKL. V was pared by 5 bases and J by 2 bases, with 16 bases between. The CDR3 extends over 16 amino acids. CDR3 DNA sequence: TGCGCCAGCAGCTCTCGGCCAACTGGTACCTACAATGAGCAGTTCTTC. Its protein product is CASSSRPTGTYNEQFF.

The gene calls are TRBV5-1 and TRBJ2-1; D possibly corresponds to TRBD1 (5 bases). V was shortened by 5 bases and J by 0 bases, with 9 bases between the two germline ends. The CDR3 consists of 14 residues. Germline V gene sequence: CDR1 SGHRS, CDR2 YFSETQ. Here the CDR3 reads CASSPDSSYNEQFF. The CDR3, as DNA: TGCGCCAGCAGTCCAGACAGCTCCTACAATGAGCAGTTCTTC.

This clone has just a few counts. The chain uses TRBV28 and TRBJ1-2; D unclear. V was cut by 3 bases and J by 0 bases, with 20 bases left in between. CDR1 and CDR2 from the germline V gene are MDHEN and SYDVKM. The CDR3 loop spans 18 amino acids. CDR3 amino acids: CASSLVQVSDTANYGYTF. The CDR3 nucleotides read TGTGCCAGCAGTTTGGTCCAAGTTAGCGACACCGCTAACTATGGCTACACCTTC.

This clone turned up a few times. This chain links TRBV5-6 with TRBJ2-7, with D perhaps matching TRBD2 (5 bases). Germline CDR1 and CDR2: SGHDT and YYEEEE. This CDR3 comprises 14 residues. V was clipped by 2 bases and J by 0 bases, with 9 bases between them. The CDR3 bases are TGTGCCAGCAGCTTCGATGGAGGCTCCTACGAGCAGTACTTC. It is translated as CASSFDGGSYEQYF.

As DNA, the CDR3 is TGTGCCAGCAGTGAAGTAAGGACAGGGAATCAGCCCCAGCATTTT. It translates to CASSEVRTGNQPQHF. The chain links TRBV6-1 to TRBJ1-5, with 8 nucleotides matching TRBD1. Germline lookup yields CDR1 MNHNS and CDR2 SASEGT. After removal of 1 base from V and 4 bases from J, the junction contained 3 bases not matched to a gene. The CDR3 sequence is 15 residues long.

This sequence joins TRBV7-3 and TRBJ2-3; the match to TRBD2 covers 9 bases. The trim removed 3 bases at V and 5 bases at J, leaving 6 bases unmatched. There are 15 residues in the CDR3. Looked up from germline, CDR1 is SGHTA and CDR2 is FQGTGA. The CDR3 coding sequence is TGTGCCAGCAGCTTGGGCGGGGGGGCCGTAGATACGCAGTATTTT. This translates into CASSLGGGAVDTQYF. The full variable domain, its missing parts supplied by reference TRBV7-3 and TRBJ2-3, is GAGVSQTPSNKVTEKGKYVELRCDPISGHTALYWYRQSLGQGPEFLIYFQGTGAADDSGLPNDRFFAVRPEGSVSTLKIQRTERGDSAVYLCASSLGGGAVDTQYFGPGTRLTVL.

V and J are TRBV5-4 and TRBJ2-7, with a weak D call TRBD1 (5 bases). Trimming removed 2 bases at V and 2 bases at J, with 8 bases between. Germline CDR1 and CDR2: SGHNT and YYREEE (reference sequence). The CDR3 runs 13 residues. The CDR3 is CASSFDRAYEQYF. CDR3 bases: TGTGCCAGCAGCTTTGACAGAGCCTACGAGCAGTACTTC.

This clone was detected only a few times. In DNA, the CDR3 is TGTGCCTGGAGTGTACGGTGGCAGTCAAGACGCTACGAGCAGTACGTC. The encoded protein is CAWSVRWQSRRYEQYV. The rearrangement links TRBV30 to TRBJ2-7; no definite D call. The CDR3 has 16 amino acids. Trimming removed 0 bases from V and 3 bases from J, with 18 bases in between. Germline V gene lookup returns CDR1 GTSNPN and CDR2 SVGIG (reference sequence).

V and J are TRBV27 and TRBJ1-1; D uncertain. Deletions cut 0 bases from V and 11 bases from J, with 13 bases between. CDR1 MNHEY and CDR2 SMNVEV come from the germline V gene (reference sequence). CDR3 size: 13 residues. This CDR3 reads CASSLSGSYEAFF. The DNA of the CDR3 is TGTGCCAGCAGTTTATCAGGGTCTTATGAGGCTTTCTTT.

J is TRBJ2-3 and V is TRBV27; the match to TRBD2 covers 10 bases. The ends lost 5 bases at V and 5 bases at J; junction bases unmatched: 10. The CDR3 runs to 16 residues. CDR1 is MNHEY and CDR2 is SMNVEV in the germline V gene (reference sequence). The CDR3 bases are TGTGCCAGCAGTAAACGAAGCGGGGGGGCCGTAGATACGCAGTATTTT. Encoded protein: CASSKRSGGAVDTQYF.

The gene calls are TRBV9 and TRBJ2-1; possibly TRBD2 for D (6 bases). Trimming cost V 3 bases and J 10 bases, with 11 bases left between them. CDR1 is SGDLS, CDR2 YYNGEE, per germline. This CDR3 has 12 amino acids. The CDR3 sequence is CASSGGGGEQFF. The CDR3 coding sequence is TGTGCCAGCAGCGGGGGAGGAGGGGAGCAGTTCTTC.

This CDR3 is CVRSARDSGGYGYTF. CDR3 coding DNA: TGTGTCAGAAGCGCCCGGGACAGCGGGGGCTATGGCTACACCTTC. The chain combines TRBV7-5 with TRBJ1-2. TRBV7-5 is a pseudogene segment. This CDR3 is 15 amino acids long.

The chain has TRBV4-2 and TRBJ2-6; perhaps TRBD1 as D (6 bases). Trimming pared 0 bases from V and 2 bases from J, leaving 8 bases between. CDR3 length: 16 amino acids. CDR1 and CDR2 (germline): LGHNA, YNFKEQ. The CDR3 protein is CASSQDRTAGANVLTF. DNA for the CDR3: TGTGCCAGCAGCCAAGATCGGACAGCTGGGGCCAACGTCCTGACTTTC.